This T cell receptor (beta chain) was documented in a study of shared clonotypes between healthy human individuals. Broader study findings: Sorted-subset sequencing, rarefaction showed, was incomplete despite large depth. Naive subsets generally had larger estimated richness than memory subsets.

The count of this clone is one. The antigen is not known. Naive CD4+ cells were CD45RA-selected; the remaining cells were memory. The germline V gene encodes CDR1 MNHNS and CDR2 SASEGT. Trimming removed 3 bases at V and 3 bases at J, with 16 bases between. This CDR3 comprises 16 residues. Genomic DNA (from each subset) was split evenly across several immunoSEQ plates. Clones were read by immunoSEQ multiplex PCR, and TCRdb kept only the in-frame ones, dropping some. The table lists 1,400,000 or so clones, 98% of them singletons, with around 0.38% in the top ten. The chain joins TRBV6-1 to TRBJ2-3, with D possibly being TRBD2 (6 bases). The sample taken for sequencing was naive CD4+ T cells sorted from blood. The subset was: CD45RA+ positively selected. The TCR was taken from a man aged 25-45 years in good health. The CDR3 DNA reads as TGTGCCAGCAGTGATCTTAGACTAGTCGGAACAGATACGCAGTATTTT. Translated: CASSDLRLVGTDTQYF.